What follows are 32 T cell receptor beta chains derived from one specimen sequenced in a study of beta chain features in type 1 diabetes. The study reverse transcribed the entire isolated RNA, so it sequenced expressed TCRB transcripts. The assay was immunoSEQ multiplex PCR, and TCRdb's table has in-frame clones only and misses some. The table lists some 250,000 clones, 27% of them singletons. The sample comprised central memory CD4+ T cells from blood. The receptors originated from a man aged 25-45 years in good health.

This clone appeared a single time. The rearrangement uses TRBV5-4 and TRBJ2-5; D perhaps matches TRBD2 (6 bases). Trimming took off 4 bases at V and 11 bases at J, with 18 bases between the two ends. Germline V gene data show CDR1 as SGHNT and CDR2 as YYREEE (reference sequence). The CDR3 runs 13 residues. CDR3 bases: TGTGCCAGCAGCCCTGGGGGACTCCAGTCACAGTACTTC. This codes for CASSPGGLQSQYF.

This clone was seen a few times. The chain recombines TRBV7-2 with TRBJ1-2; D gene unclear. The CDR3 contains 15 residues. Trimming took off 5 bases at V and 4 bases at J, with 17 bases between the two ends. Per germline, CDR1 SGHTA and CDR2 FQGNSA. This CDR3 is CASSPDGGGIYGYTF. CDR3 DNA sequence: TGTGCCAGCAGCCCAGACGGCGGAGGGATCTATGGCTACACCTTC.

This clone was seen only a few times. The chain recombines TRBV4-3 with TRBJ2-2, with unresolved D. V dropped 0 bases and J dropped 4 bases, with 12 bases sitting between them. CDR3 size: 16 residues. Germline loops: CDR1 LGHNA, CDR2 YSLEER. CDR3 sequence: CASSQDWESVTGELFF. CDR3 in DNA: TGCGCCAGCAGCCAAGATTGGGAATCGGTCACCGGGGAGCTGTTTTTT.

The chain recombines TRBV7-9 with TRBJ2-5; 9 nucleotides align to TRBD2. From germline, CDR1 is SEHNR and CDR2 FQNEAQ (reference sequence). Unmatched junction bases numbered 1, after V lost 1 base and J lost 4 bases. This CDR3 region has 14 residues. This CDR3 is CASSLELAGETQYF. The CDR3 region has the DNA TGTGCCAGCAGCTTAGAACTAGCGGGAGAGACCCAGTACTTC.

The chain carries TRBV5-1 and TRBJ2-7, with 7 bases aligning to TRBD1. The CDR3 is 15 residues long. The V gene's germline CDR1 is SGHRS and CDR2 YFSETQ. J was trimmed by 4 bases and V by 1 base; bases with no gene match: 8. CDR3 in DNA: TGCGCCAGCAGCTTGCAGGCAGGGGGACGTTACGAGCAGTACTTC. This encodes CASSLQAGGRYEQYF. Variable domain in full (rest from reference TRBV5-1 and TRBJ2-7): KAGVTQTPRYLIKTRGQQVTLSCSPISGHRSVSWYQQTPGQGLQFLFEYFSETQRNKGNFPGRFSGRQFSNSRSEMNVSTLELGDSALYLCASSLQAGGRYEQYFGPGTRLTVT.

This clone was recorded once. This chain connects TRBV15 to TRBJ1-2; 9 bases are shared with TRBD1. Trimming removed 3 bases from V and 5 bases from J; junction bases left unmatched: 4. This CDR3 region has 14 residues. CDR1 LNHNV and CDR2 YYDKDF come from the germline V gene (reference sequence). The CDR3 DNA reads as TGTGCCACCAGCAGGGAACAGGGGGCGTATGGCTACACCTTC. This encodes CATSREQGAYGYTF. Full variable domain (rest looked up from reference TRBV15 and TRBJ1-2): DAMVIQNPRYQVTQFGKPVTLSCSQTLNHNVMYWYQQKSSQAPKLLFHYYDKDFNNEADTPDNFQSRRPNTSFCFLDIRSPGLGDTAMYLCATSREQGAYGYTFGSGTRLTVV.

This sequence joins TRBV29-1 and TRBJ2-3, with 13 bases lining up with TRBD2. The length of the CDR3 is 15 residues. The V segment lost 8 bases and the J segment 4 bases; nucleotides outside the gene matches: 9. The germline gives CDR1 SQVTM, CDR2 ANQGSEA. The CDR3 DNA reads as TGCAGCACACGGGGACTAGCGGGGAAACCAGATACGCAGTATTTT. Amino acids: CSTRGLAGKPDTQYF.

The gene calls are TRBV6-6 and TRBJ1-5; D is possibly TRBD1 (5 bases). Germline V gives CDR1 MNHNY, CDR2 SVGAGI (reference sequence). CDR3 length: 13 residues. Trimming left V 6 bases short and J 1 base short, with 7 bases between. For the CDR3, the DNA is TGTGCCAGCAGACGGGACAGCAATCAGCCCCAGCATTTT. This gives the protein CASRRDSNQPQHF.

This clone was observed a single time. In DNA, the CDR3 is TGTGCCAGCTCACCGCTAGACAGGGCGGGCACTGAAGCTTTCTTT. Translation: CASSPLDRAGTEAFF. The chain carries TRBV18 and TRBJ1-1, with 7 bases identical to TRBD1. With 3 bases clipped from V and 4 bases from J, the junction kept 8 bases outside the gene matches. Germline CDR1 is KGHSH and CDR2 is LQKENI. This CDR3 is built from 15 residues.

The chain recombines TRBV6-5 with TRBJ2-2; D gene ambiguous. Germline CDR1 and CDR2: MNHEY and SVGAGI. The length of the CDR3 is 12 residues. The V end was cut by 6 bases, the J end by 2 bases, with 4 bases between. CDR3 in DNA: TGTGCCAGCAGGACTAACACCGGGGAGCTGTTTTTT. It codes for CASRTNTGELFF.

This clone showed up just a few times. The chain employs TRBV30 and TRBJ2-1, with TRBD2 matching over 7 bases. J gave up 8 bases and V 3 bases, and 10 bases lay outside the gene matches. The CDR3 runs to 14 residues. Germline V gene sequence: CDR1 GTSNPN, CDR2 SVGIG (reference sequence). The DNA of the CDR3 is TGTGCCTGGAGCCCTGGGGGGGGACCCCATGAGCAGTTCTTC. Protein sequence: CAWSPGGGPHEQFF.

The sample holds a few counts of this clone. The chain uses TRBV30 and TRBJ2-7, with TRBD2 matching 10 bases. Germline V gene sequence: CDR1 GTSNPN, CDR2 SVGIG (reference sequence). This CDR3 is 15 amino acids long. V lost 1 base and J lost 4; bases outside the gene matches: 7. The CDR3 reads CAWSGTPGLAYEQYF. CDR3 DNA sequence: TGTGCCTGGAGTGGTACACCGGGACTAGCGTACGAGCAGTACTTC.

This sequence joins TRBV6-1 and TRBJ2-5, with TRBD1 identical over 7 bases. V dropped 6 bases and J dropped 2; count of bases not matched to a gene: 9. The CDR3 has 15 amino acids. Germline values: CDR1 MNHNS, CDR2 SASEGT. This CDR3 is CASSPRSRGQETQYF. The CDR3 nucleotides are TGTGCCAGCAGCCCTCGGAGCAGGGGGCAAGAGACCCAGTACTTC.

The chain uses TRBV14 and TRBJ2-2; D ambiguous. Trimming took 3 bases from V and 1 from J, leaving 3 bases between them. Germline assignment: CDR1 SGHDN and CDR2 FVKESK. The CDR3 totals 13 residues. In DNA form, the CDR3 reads TGTGCCAGCAGCCACAAGAACACCGGGGAGCTGTTTTTT. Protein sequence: CASSHKNTGELFF.

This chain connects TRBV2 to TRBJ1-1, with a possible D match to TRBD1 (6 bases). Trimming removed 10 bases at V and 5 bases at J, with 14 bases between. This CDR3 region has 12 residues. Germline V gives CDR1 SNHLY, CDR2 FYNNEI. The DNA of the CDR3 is TGTGCCACCCGCGAGGGGGTAACTGAAGCTTTCTTT. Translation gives CATREGVTEAFF.

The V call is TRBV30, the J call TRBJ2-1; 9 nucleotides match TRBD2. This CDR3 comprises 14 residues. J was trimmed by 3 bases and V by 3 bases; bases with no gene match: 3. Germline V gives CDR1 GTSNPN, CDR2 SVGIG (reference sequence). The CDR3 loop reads CAWRSSGVYNEQFF. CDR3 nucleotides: TGTGCCTGGAGATCTAGCGGGGTCTACAATGAGCAGTTCTTC.

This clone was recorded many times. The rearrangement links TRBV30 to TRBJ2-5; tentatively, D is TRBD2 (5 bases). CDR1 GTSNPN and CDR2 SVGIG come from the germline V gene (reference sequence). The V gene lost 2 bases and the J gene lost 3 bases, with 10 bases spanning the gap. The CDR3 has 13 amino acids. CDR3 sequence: CAWSMGAKETQYF. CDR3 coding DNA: TGTGCCTGGAGTATGGGAGCAAAAGAGACCCAGTACTTC.

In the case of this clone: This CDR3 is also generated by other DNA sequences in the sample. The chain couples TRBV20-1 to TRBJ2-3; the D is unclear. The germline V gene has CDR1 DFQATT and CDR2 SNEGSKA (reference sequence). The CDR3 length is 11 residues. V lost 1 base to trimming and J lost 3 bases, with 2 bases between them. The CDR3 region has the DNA TGCAGTGCTAGAGCTACAGATACGCAGTATTTT. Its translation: CSARATDTQYF.

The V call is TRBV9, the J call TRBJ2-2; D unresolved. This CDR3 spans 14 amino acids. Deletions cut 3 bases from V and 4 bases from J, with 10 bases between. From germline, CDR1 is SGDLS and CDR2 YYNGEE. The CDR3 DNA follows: TGTGCCAGCAGCGCCGGGCCCGGCACCGGGGAGCTGTTTTTT. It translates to CASSAGPGTGELFF.

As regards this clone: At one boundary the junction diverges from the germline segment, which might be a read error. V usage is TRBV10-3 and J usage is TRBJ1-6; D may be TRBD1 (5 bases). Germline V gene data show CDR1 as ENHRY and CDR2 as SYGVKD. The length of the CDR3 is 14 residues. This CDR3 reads CAISDGAATPLQSF. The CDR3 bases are TGTGCCATCAGTGATGGGGCAGCGACGCCCCTCCAAAGCTTT.

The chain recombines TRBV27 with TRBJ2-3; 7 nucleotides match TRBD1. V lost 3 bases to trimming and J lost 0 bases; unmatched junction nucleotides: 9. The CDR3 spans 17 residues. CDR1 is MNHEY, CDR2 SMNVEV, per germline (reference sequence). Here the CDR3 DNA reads TGTGCCAGCAGTTTCCTCCGGGACAGCCTTAGCACAGATACGCAGTATTTT. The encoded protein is CASSFLRDSLSTDTQYF.

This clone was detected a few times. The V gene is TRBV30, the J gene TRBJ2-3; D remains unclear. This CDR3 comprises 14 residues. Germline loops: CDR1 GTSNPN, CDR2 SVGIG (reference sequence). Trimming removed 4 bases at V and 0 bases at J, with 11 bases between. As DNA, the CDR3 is TGTGCCTGGAAGCTCCCTTCTAGCACAGATACGCAGTATTTT. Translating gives CAWKLPSSTDTQYF.

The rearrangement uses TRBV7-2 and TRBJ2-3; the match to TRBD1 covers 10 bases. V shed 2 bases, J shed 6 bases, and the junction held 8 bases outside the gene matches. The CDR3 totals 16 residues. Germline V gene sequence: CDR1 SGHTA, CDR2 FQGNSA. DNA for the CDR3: TGTGCCAGCAGCTTACCCCGGGACAGGGGTGCCGATACGCAGTATTTT. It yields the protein CASSLPRDRGADTQYF.

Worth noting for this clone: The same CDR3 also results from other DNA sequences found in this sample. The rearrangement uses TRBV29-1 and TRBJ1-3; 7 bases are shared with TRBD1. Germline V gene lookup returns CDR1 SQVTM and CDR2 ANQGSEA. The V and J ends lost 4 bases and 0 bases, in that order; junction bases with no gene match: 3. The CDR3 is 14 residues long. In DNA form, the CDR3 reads TGCAGCGTTGGGACAGGCCACTCTGGAAACACCATATATTTT. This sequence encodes CSVGTGHSGNTIYF. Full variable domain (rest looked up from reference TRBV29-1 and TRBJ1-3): SAVISQKPSRDICQRGTSLTIQCQVDSQVTMMFWYRQQPGQSLTLIATANQGSEATYESGFVIDKFPISRPNLTFSTLTVSNMSPEDSSIYLCSVGTGHSGNTIYFGEGSWLTVV.

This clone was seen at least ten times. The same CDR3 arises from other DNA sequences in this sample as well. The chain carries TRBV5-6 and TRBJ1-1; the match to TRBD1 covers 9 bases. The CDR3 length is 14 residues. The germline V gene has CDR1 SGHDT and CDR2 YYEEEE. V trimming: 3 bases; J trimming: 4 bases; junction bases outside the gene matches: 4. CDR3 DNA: TGTGCCAGCAGCTGGGGACAGGGTGGCACTGAAGCTTTCTTT. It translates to CASSWGQGGTEAFF.

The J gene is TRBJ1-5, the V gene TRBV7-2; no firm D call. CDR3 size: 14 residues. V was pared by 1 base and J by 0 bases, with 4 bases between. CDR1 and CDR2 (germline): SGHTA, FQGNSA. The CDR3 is CASSLDYSNQPQHF. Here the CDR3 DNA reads TGTGCCAGCAGCTTAGATTATAGCAATCAGCCCCAGCATTTT.

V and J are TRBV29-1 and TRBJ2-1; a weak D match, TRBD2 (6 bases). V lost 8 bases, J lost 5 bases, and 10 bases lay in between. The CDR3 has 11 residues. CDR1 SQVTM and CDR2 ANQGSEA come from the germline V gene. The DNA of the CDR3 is TGCAGCCCGGGACTTAACAATGAGCAGTTCTTC. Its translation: CSPGLNNEQFF.

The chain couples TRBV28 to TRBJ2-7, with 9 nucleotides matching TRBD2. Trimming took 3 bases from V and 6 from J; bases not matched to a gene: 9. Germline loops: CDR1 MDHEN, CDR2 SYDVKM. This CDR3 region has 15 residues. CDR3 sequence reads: CASSFRGRAPLEQYF. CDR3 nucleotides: TGTGCCAGCAGTTTTCGCGGGAGGGCCCCGCTCGAGCAGTACTTC. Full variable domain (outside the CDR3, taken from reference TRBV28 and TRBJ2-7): DVKVTQSSRYLVKRTGEKVFLECVQDMDHENMFWYRQDPGLGLRLIYFSYDVKMKEKGDIPEGYSVSREKKERFSLILESASTNQTSMYLCASSFRGRAPLEQYFGPGTRLTVT.

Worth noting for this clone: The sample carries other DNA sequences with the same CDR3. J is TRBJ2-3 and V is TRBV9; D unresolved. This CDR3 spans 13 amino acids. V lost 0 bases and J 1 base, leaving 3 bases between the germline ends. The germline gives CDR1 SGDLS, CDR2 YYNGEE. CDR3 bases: TGTGCCAGCAGCGTAGCGGGCACAGATACGCAGTATTTT. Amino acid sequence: CASSVAGTDTQYF.

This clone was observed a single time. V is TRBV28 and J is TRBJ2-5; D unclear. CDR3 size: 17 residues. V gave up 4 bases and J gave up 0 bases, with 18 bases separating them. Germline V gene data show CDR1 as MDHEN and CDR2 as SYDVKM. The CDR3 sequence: CASSSKRLRSHQETQYF. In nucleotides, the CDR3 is TGTGCCAGCAGTTCCAAACGTTTGAGGAGCCACCAAGAGACCCAGTACTTC.

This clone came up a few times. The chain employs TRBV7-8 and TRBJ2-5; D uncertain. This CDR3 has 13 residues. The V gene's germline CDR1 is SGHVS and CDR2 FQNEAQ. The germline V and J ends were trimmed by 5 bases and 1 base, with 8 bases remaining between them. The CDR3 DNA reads TGTGCCAGCAGCGGACGCCTCCAAGAGACCCAGTACTTC. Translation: CASSGRLQETQYF.

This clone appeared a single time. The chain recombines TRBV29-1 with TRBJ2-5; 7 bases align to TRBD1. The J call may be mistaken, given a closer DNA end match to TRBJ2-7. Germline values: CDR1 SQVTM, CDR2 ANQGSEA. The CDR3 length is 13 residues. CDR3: CSVEGQGGHEQYF. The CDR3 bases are TGCAGCGTTGAAGGACAGGGCGGGCACGAGCAGTACTTC.